Shown below are 31 T cell receptor beta chains from a single sample sequenced in a study of blood T cell repertoires in COVID-19. Sequencing used immunoSEQ multiplex PCR; TCRdb keeps in-frame clones, though not all of them. The sample includes approximately 350,000 clones, more than 70% of them seen just once. Sequencing input: peripheral blood. Receptors were obtained from a middle-aged man with acute or convalescent COVID-19.

This sequence joins TRBV3-1 (or the pseudogene TRBV3-2) and TRBJ2-7, with D possibly matching TRBD1 (6 bases). Per the germline V gene, CDR1 is LGHDT and CDR2 is YNNKEL (reference sequence). The CDR3 loop spans 14 amino acids. Trimming removed 5 bases at V and 0 bases at J, with 11 bases between. The CDR3 loop is CASSYRDNSYEQYF. The DNA for the CDR3 is TGTGCCAGCAGCTACCGGGACAACTCCTACGAGCAGTACTTC.

This sequence joins TRBV19 and TRBJ1-1; possibly TRBD1 for D (6 bases). V dropped 3 bases and J dropped 6 bases, with 11 bases sitting between them. Germline CDR1 reads LNHDA; CDR2 reads SQIVND (reference sequence). The CDR3 covers 13 residues. In DNA form, the CDR3 reads TGTGCCAGTAGTATCCAGGGGCGGGCTGAAGCTTTCTTT. It specifies CASSIQGRAEAFF.

The chain combines TRBV7-2 with TRBJ2-5; D possibly corresponds to TRBD2 (6 bases). Trimming pared 5 bases from V and 5 bases from J, leaving 21 bases between. In germline, CDR1 is SGHTA, CDR2 FQGNSA. The CDR3 contains 16 residues. The CDR3 here is CASSPQSGLPTETQYF. The CDR3 bases are TGTGCCAGCAGCCCCCAATCGGGACTCCCTACGGAGACCCAGTACTTC.

The sample holds one count of this clone. The chain joins TRBV27 to TRBJ2-7; a weak D match, TRBD1 (6 bases). Trimming shortened V by 4 bases and J by 0 bases, and 10 bases separated the two germline ends. The CDR3 has 14 residues. Germline values: CDR1 MNHEY, CDR2 SMNVEV (reference sequence). The CDR3 sequence: CASSWKQGSYEQYF. The CDR3 bases are TGTGCCAGCAGTTGGAAACAGGGCTCCTACGAGCAGTACTTC.

The V gene is TRBV6-5, the J gene TRBJ1-2; 9 positions agree with TRBD1. CDR3 size: 15 residues. V was clipped by 8 bases and J by 2 bases; unmatched bases: 9. Germline V gives CDR1 MNHEY, CDR2 SVGAGI. This CDR3 reads CASGYPGTGNYGYTF. The DNA of the CDR3 is TGTGCCAGCGGATATCCCGGGACAGGGAACTATGGCTACACCTTC.

V and J are TRBV14 and TRBJ1-1, with D hard to call. The germline CDR1 and CDR2 sequences are SGHDN and FVKESK. The CDR3 has 15 amino acids. Between the trimmed V and J ends, which lost 4 bases and 5 bases, there was a span of 17 bases. DNA of the CDR3: TGTGCCAGCAGCCCACTCTCCACCACTCGTACTGAAGCTTTCTTT. The encoded protein is CASSPLSTTRTEAFF.

The V call is TRBV5-6, the J call TRBJ1-1; no clear D. The V end lost 3 bases, the J end lost 7 bases, and 13 bases lay between the germline ends. Germline V lookup: CDR1 SGHDT, CDR2 YYEEEE. The CDR3 runs to 13 residues. The CDR3 DNA follows: TGTGCCAGCAGCTCGTTTTCGGGAAATGAAGCTTTCTTT. Residues: CASSSFSGNEAFF.

The CDR3 here is CASSDQVNEKLFF. The CDR3 DNA follows: TGTGCCAGCAGTGACCAGGTTAATGAAAAACTGTTTTTT. The rearrangement joins TRBV2 to TRBJ1-4; D not resolved. This CDR3 spans 13 amino acids. CDR1 and CDR2 (germline): SNHLY, FYNNEI. With 3 bases removed from V and 4 bases from J, the gap between germline ends came to 6 bases.

V is TRBV28 and J is TRBJ1-5, with 12 bases matching TRBD1. V lost 2 bases to trimming and J lost 2 bases; unmatched junction nucleotides: 13. CDR3 length equals 20 residues. CDR1 and CDR2 from the germline V gene are MDHEN and SYDVKM. The CDR3 nucleotides read TGTGCCAGCAGTTTAATCTCCTGGGGACAGGGGGCGCGGGGCAATCAGCCCCAGCATTTT. Its translation is CASSLISWGQGARGNQPQHF.

This chain links TRBV3-1 (or the pseudogene TRBV3-2) with TRBJ1-3; no definite D call. The germline CDR1 and CDR2 sequences are LGHDT and YNNKEL (reference sequence). Between the trimmed V and J ends, which lost 5 bases and 4 bases, there was a span of 12 bases. This CDR3 comprises 14 residues. The CDR3 loop is CASSSPAGGNTIYF. CDR3 coding DNA: TGTGCCAGCAGCTCCCCTGCGGGGGGAAACACCATATATTTT.

The chain joins TRBV19 to TRBJ2-5; D might be TRBD2 (6 bases). CDR3 size: 15 residues. V shed 7 bases and J shed 4 bases, with 19 bases lying between them. CDR1 is LNHDA, CDR2 SQIVND, per germline (reference sequence). The CDR3 DNA reads as TGTGCCAGTATGGAACCGGGAGAGCGCGGAGAGACCCAGTACTTC. It translates to CASMEPGERGETQYF.

The chain is built from TRBV7-8 and TRBJ2-3, with 8 bases identical to TRBD2. Germline V gene data show CDR1 as SGHVS and CDR2 as FQNEAQ. V was clipped by 3 bases and J by 2 bases; unmatched bases: 13. The CDR3 totals 18 residues. CDR3 loop: CASSFTSGPRIFTDTQYF. CDR3 coding DNA: TGTGCCAGCAGCTTTACTAGCGGACCACGAATCTTCACAGATACGCAGTATTTT. Drawing the rest from reference TRBV7-8 and TRBJ2-3, the complete variable domain is GAGVSQSPRYKVAKRGQDVALRCDPISGHVSLFWYQQALGQGPEFLTYFQNEAQLDKSGLPSDRFFAERPEGSVSTLKIQRTQQEDSAVYLCASSFTSGPRIFTDTQYFGPGTRLTVL.

The chain joins TRBV4-3 to TRBJ1-1, with D uncertain. V gave up 4 bases and J gave up 3 bases, with 18 bases separating them. The CDR3 has 16 residues. Germline values: CDR1 LGHNA, CDR2 YSLEER. The CDR3: CASSPWAHPPDTEAFF. DNA of the CDR3: TGCGCCAGCAGCCCATGGGCACACCCCCCCGACACTGAAGCTTTCTTT.

This chain connects TRBV28 to TRBJ1-2; perhaps TRBD1 as D (6 bases). Trimming pared 5 bases from V and 4 bases from J, leaving 14 bases between. Germline CDR1 and CDR2: MDHEN and SYDVKM. This CDR3 spans 14 amino acids. The CDR3 sequence is CASSPPGRGYGYTF. DNA of the CDR3: TGTGCCAGCAGTCCGCCCGGCAGGGGCTATGGCTACACCTTC.

The chain joins TRBV14 to TRBJ2-5, with 8 positions matching TRBD1. V was clipped by 1 base and J by 3 bases; unmatched bases: 1. CDR1 and CDR2 from the germline V gene are SGHDN and FVKESK. The CDR3 sequence is 14 residues long. The CDR3 here is CASSQGQGKETQYF. The CDR3, as DNA: TGTGCCAGCAGCCAAGGACAGGGGAAAGAGACCCAGTACTTC.

V gene TRBV10-1 combines with J gene TRBJ2-3; 7 bases map to TRBD1. The V gene end was trimmed by 0 bases and the J gene end by 1 base; junction bases not matched to a gene: 10. The CDR3 is 18 amino acids. Germline V gene data show CDR1 as WNHNN and CDR2 as SYGVQD (reference sequence). The CDR3 sequence is CASSESVQDRTGTDTQYF. The CDR3 nucleotides are TGCGCCAGCAGTGAGTCAGTGCAGGACAGGACTGGCACAGATACGCAGTATTTT.

V usage is TRBV6-2 or TRBV6-3 and J usage is TRBJ2-1, with TRBD2 matching over 10 bases. The CDR3 extends over 15 amino acids. V was clipped by 5 bases and J by 3 bases; unmatched bases: 4. Germline CDR1 is MNHEY and CDR2 is SVGEGT. CDR3 in amino acids: CASSKLAGFYNEQFF. The CDR3 DNA reads TGTGCCAGCAGTAAACTAGCGGGATTCTACAATGAGCAGTTCTTC.

The V and J genes are TRBV5-1 and TRBJ2-2; 8 bases match TRBD1. With 4 bases clipped from V and 6 bases from J, the junction kept 5 bases outside the gene matches. This CDR3 is built from 14 residues. The germline V gene has CDR1 SGHRS and CDR2 YFSETQ. The CDR3 DNA is TGCGCCAGCAGCAAGACACAGGGGGCCGGGGAGCTGTTTTTT. Protein sequence: CASSKTQGAGELFF. Variable domain in full (rest from reference TRBV5-1 and TRBJ2-2): KAGVTQTPRYLIKTRGQQVTLSCSPISGHRSVSWYQQTPGQGLQFLFEYFSETQRNKGNFPGRFSGRQFSNSRSEMNVSTLELGDSALYLCASSKTQGAGELFFGEGSRLTVL.

This CDR3 reads CASSLHGRVTDTQYF. The CDR3 nucleotides are TGTGCCAGCAGCTTGCACGGCAGGGTGACAGATACGCAGTATTTT. This sequence joins TRBV5-4 and TRBJ2-3; a weak D match, TRBD1 (5 bases). Between the trimmed V and J ends, which lost 1 base and 3 bases, there was a span of 12 bases. Germline V gives CDR1 SGHNT, CDR2 YYREEE (reference sequence). This CDR3 is built from 15 residues.

J is TRBJ2-7 and V is TRBV28; 9 nucleotides agree with TRBD1. CDR1 and CDR2 from the germline V gene are MDHEN and SYDVKM. V was clipped by 5 bases and J by 4 bases; unmatched bases: 12. The CDR3 has 16 amino acids. In DNA form, the CDR3 reads TGTGCCAGCAGTGGGGGGACAGGGCCTACTATATACGAGCAGTACTTC. Translated: CASSGGTGPTIYEQYF.

The chain carries TRBV27 and TRBJ2-2; TRBD1 matches 7 bases. Germline CDR1 and CDR2: MNHEY and SMNVEV (reference sequence). The trim removed 10 bases at V and 3 bases at J, leaving 11 bases unmatched. CDR3 size: 15 residues. The CDR3 sequence: CATRYRDSYTGELFF. CDR3 nucleotides: TGTGCCACCCGATACCGGGACAGCTACACCGGGGAGCTGTTTTTT.

This chain joins TRBV19 and TRBJ1-2; TRBD1 matches at 10 bases. The ends lost 6 bases at V and 6 bases at J; junction bases unmatched: 7. The germline V gene encodes CDR1 LNHDA and CDR2 SQIVND (reference sequence). The CDR3 runs to 14 residues. DNA for the CDR3: TGTGCCAGTAGCTCCGACAGGGGGCGGAATGGCTACACCTTC. Its translation is CASSSDRGRNGYTF.

This chain joins TRBV6-5 and TRBJ1-1; 12 bases line up with TRBD1. Germline values: CDR1 MNHEY, CDR2 SVGAGI. V shed 6 bases, J shed 1 base, and the junction held 3 bases outside the gene matches. There are 15 residues in the CDR3. The DNA of the CDR3 is TGTGCCAGCAGCGGGACAGGGGGCTGGAACACTGAAGCTTTCTTT. Translation gives CASSGTGGWNTEAFF.

The chain carries TRBV23-1 and TRBJ1-1; 11 positions agree with TRBD1. TRBV23-1 is annotated as an ORF whose role is uncertain. The CDR3 runs 16 residues. V was clipped by 4 bases and J by 0 bases; unmatched bases: 4. CDR3 amino acids: CASSLDRGQLNTEAFF. As DNA, the CDR3 is TGCGCCAGCAGTCTGGACAGGGGGCAGCTGAACACTGAAGCTTTCTTT.

This chain connects TRBV15 to TRBJ1-6; no firm D call. There are 16 residues in the CDR3. Trimming removed 3 bases from V and 8 bases from J, with 17 bases in between. The germline gives CDR1 LNHNV, CDR2 YYDKDF (reference sequence). CDR3: CATSRGDRGSDSPLHF. As DNA, the CDR3 is TGTGCCACCAGCAGGGGAGATCGGGGTAGCGATTCACCCCTCCACTTT.

J is TRBJ1-6 and V is TRBV5-1, with 8 nucleotides matching TRBD1. This CDR3 spans 15 amino acids. Germline CDR1 and CDR2: SGHRS and YFSETQ. With 4 bases clipped from V and 6 bases from J, the junction kept 6 bases outside the gene matches. The CDR3: CASSPRTGTNSPLHF. CDR3 DNA sequence: TGCGCCAGCAGCCCGAGGACAGGGACTAATTCACCCCTCCACTTT.

This clone was seen once. J is TRBJ2-3 and V is TRBV15, with 9 nucleotides matching TRBD2. This CDR3 contains 17 residues. Trimming cost V 2 bases and J 3 bases; bases outside gene matches: 9. Per germline, CDR1 LNHNV and CDR2 YYDKDF (reference sequence). The CDR3 bases are TGTGCCACCAGCAGATCCGGGACTAGCAGAAATACAGATACGCAGTATTTT. Protein: CATSRSGTSRNTDTQYF. Variable domain in full (rest from reference TRBV15 and TRBJ2-3): DAMVIQNPRYQVTQFGKPVTLSCSQTLNHNVMYWYQQKSSQAPKLLFHYYDKDFNNEADTPDNFQSRRPNTSFCFLDIRSPGLGDTAMYLCATSRSGTSRNTDTQYFGPGTRLTVL.

The V gene is TRBV9, the J gene TRBJ2-2, with 10 nucleotides matching TRBD1. This CDR3 has 16 residues. V was pared by 3 bases and J by 3 bases, with 5 bases of the junction left unmatched. Germline CDR1 reads SGDLS; CDR2 reads YYNGEE. In DNA form, the CDR3 reads TGTGCCAGCAGCGGAAGGGGACAGGGGCACACCGGGGAGCTGTTTTTT. Its translation: CASSGRGQGHTGELFF.

The chain combines TRBV30 with TRBJ2-4, with 11 bases matching TRBD1. The trim removed 5 bases at V and 6 bases at J, leaving 3 bases unmatched. CDR1 GTSNPN and CDR2 SVGIG come from the germline V gene (reference sequence). The CDR3 is made up of 13 amino acids. CDR3 region: CAWGQGAGNIQYF. Here the CDR3 DNA reads TGTGCCTGGGGACAGGGGGCTGGAAACATTCAGTACTTC.

As DNA, the CDR3 is TGTGCCACCTCGGACTTAACCTATGGCTACACCTTC. This translates into CATSDLTYGYTF. The V call is TRBV13, the J call TRBJ1-2; no clear D. This CDR3 has 12 amino acids. V shed 10 bases and J shed 4 bases, with 13 bases lying between them. The germline gives CDR1 PRHDT, CDR2 FYEKMQ (reference sequence).

The chain couples TRBV12-5 to TRBJ2-2; TRBD2 aligns across 11 bases. Per germline, CDR1 LGHNT and CDR2 FRNRAP. The CDR3 is 17 amino acids. After removal of 3 bases from V and 3 bases from J, the junction contained 6 bases not matched to a gene. Here the CDR3 reads CASGFRPSGRYTGELFF. The CDR3 bases are TGTGCTAGTGGTTTCCGACCTAGCGGGAGGTACACCGGGGAGCTGTTTTTT.